The source of this T cell receptor beta chain is a study of CD8 T cells in ankylosing spondylitis. MiXCR was run by TCRdb on the 5' RACE reads, yielding one entry per CDR3 protein. The sample yields tens of thousands of distinct CDR3 sequences, around a sixth seen once. This clonotype was detected a few times. The CDR3 covers 15 residues. CDR1 SGHRS and CDR2 YFSETQ come from the germline V gene. The V gene lost 4 bases and the J gene lost 5 bases, with 15 bases spanning the gap. The receptor's source is a male donor with ankylosing spondylitis or in good health (not recorded which). The V call is TRBV5-1, the J call TRBJ2-2, with a weak D call TRBD2 (6 bases). Sequencing input: blood. Here the CDR3 DNA reads TGCGCCAGCAGCCCCGGGGGATTCGAGACCGGGGAGCTGTTTTTT. Its translation: CASSPGGFETGELFF.